One sample yielded the 10 T cell receptor beta chains listed below, sequenced in a study of shared T cell receptors in the human thymus (dated by TCRdb to the early 2020s). Preparation of the library involved the immunoSEQ multiplex PCR assay. TCRdb re-hosts the immuneACCESS table, in-frame sequences only. Its copies lack some clones; in the studies checked, an unresolved V gene accounts for under half of them, and the cause for the rest is not known. For this sample the table gives roughly 68,000 clones, of which about 95% were detected only once. Jointly, the top ten make up roughly 0.033% of the sample. Sample: thymocytes. The receptors stem from a human donor.

V usage is TRBV7-9 and J usage is TRBJ2-1; 7 bases are a match to TRBD1. The trim removed 5 bases at V and 8 bases at J, leaving 9 bases unmatched. The CDR3 length is 14 residues. Germline loops: CDR1 SEHNR, CDR2 FQNEAQ (reference sequence). CDR3: CASSDTQGSHEQFF. CDR3 sequence (DNA): TGTGCCAGCAGCGATACACAGGGGTCCCATGAGCAGTTCTTC.

The chain uses TRBV4-3 and TRBJ1-5, with 7 bases fitting TRBD1. Germline V lookup: CDR1 LGHNA, CDR2 YSLEER. Trimming took 1 base from V and 1 from J; bases not matched to a gene: 16. This CDR3 has 20 residues. The CDR3 DNA reads TGCGCCAGCAGCCAAGGAATTAAAAACAGGGGACTAGAAAGCAATCAGCCCCAGCATTTT. Translated: CASSQGIKNRGLESNQPQHF.

The chain employs TRBV9 and TRBJ2-7; 9 bases agree with TRBD1. The germline V gene has CDR1 SGDLS and CDR2 YYNGEE. This CDR3 region has 18 residues. Germline trimming cut 0 bases from V and 7 bases from J; bases unmatched to any gene: 17. CDR3 nucleotides: TGTGCCAGCAGCGTAGTGGGCAAGAGGACAGGGGAGTTTGAGGAGCAGTACTTC. Translating gives CASSVVGKRTGEFEEQYF.

This clone has only one observation. This chain uses TRBV5-1 with TRBJ1-2; D gene uncertain. V lost 4 bases and J lost 1, with 17 bases in between. This CDR3 has 16 residues. From germline, CDR1 is SGHRS and CDR2 YFSETQ. DNA of the CDR3: TGCGCCAGCAGCCTGGCAGGACCTCCGTTTAACTATGGCTACACCTTC. The encoded protein is CASSLAGPPFNYGYTF.

This chain links TRBV6-1 with TRBJ1-2; D possibly corresponds to TRBD1 (6 bases). V was trimmed by 2 bases and J by 0 bases, leaving 13 bases between them. Germline CDR1 MNHNS, CDR2 SASEGT. This CDR3 region has 16 residues. The chain's CDR3 is CASSESEQGANYGYTF. Written as DNA, the CDR3 is TGTGCCAGCAGTGAATCGGAACAGGGAGCTAACTATGGCTACACCTTC.

V gene TRBV4-1 combines with J gene TRBJ2-7, with 7 positions matching TRBD1. V dropped 1 base and J dropped 4; count of bases not matched to a gene: 10. Per germline, CDR1 MGHRA and CDR2 YSYEKL. The length of the CDR3 is 16 residues. CDR3 DNA sequence: TGCGCCAGCAGCCAAGGTTGTTCGGGACAGAGATACGAGCAGTACTTC. It encodes CASSQGCSGQRYEQYF.

V gene TRBV7-6 combines with J gene TRBJ2-2; tentatively, D is TRBD2 (6 bases). V lost 5 bases and J 2 bases, leaving 18 bases between the germline ends. The CDR3 contains 17 residues. Germline V gene sequence: CDR1 SGHVS, CDR2 FNYEAQ. The DNA for the CDR3 is TGTGCCAGCAGCCCACGGGCGGGGCAAACCAACACCGGGGAGCTGTTTTTT. It specifies CASSPRAGQTNTGELFF.

This chain connects TRBV4-2 to TRBJ1-4, with unresolved D. Germline CDR1 reads LGHNA; CDR2 reads YNFKEQ. The V and J ends lost 0 bases and 8 bases respectively, with 10 bases between them. The CDR3 consists of 14 residues. Here the CDR3 DNA reads TGTGCCAGCAGCCAAGATCGATCGGGGGAAAAACTGTTTTTT. This encodes CASSQDRSGEKLFF.

The J gene is TRBJ1-5, the V gene TRBV4-2; 8 bases line up with TRBD1. From germline, CDR1 is LGHNA and CDR2 YNFKEQ. The V and J ends lost 4 bases and 2 bases, in that order; junction bases with no gene match: 1. This CDR3 contains 14 residues. The DNA of the CDR3 is TGTGCCAGCAGCCCGACAGGGGGCAATCAGCCCCAGCATTTT. Amino acid sequence: CASSPTGGNQPQHF.

This chain links TRBV9 with TRBJ2-1, with D perhaps matching TRBD2 (6 bases). This CDR3 is 15 amino acids long. Trimming left V 0 bases short and J 6 bases short, with 13 bases between. Germline loops: CDR1 SGDLS, CDR2 YYNGEE. In DNA, the CDR3 is TGTGCCAGCAGCGTAGCTGGGGGACTCCGCAATGAGCAGTTCTTC. Its protein product is CASSVAGGLRNEQFF.